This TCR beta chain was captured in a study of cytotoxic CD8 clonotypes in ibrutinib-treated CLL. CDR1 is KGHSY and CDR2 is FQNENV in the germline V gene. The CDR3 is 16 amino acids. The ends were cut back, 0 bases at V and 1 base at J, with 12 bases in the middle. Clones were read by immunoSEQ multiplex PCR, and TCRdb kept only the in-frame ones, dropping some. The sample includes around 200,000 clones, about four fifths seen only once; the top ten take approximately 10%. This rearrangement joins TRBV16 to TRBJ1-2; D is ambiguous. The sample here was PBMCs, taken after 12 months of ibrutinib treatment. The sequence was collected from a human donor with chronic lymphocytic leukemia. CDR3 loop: CASSQSSGTYNYGYTF. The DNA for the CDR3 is TGTGCCAGCAGCCAATCGAGTGGCACCTATAACTATGGCTACACCTTC. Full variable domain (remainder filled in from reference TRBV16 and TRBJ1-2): GEEVAQTPKHLVRGEGQKAKLYCAPIKGHSYVFWYQQVLKNEFKFLISFQNENVFDETGMPKERFSAKCLPNSPCSLEIQATKLEDSAVYFCASSQSSGTYNYGYTFGSGTRLTVV.